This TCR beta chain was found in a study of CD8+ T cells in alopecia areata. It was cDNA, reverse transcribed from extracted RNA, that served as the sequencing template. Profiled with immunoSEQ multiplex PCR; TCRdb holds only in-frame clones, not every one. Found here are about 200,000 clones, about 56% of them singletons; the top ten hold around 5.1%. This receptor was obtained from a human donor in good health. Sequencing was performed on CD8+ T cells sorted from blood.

This CDR3 is CAWSVLSNTEAFF. The CDR3 DNA reads as TGTGCCTGGAGTGTACTGTCGAACACTGAAGCTTTCTTT. The rearrangement uses TRBV30 and TRBJ1-1; D is ambiguous. V was trimmed by 0 bases and J by 1 base, leaving 6 bases between them. CDR1 is GTSNPN, CDR2 SVGIG, per germline (reference sequence). The CDR3 spans 13 residues.